A single T cell receptor (beta chain) is shown here with its context. Its antigen is unidentified. Assay used: immunoSEQ multiplex PCR; TCRdb lists only in-frame clones, some missing. The sample lists some 80,000 clones, 65% to 85% seen once, with approximately 0.47% in the top ten. This specimen comes from a study of T cell clones after liver transplantation. The overall study: Until 12-24 months post-transplant, subjects got standard immunosuppression and no induction.

The CDR3 consists of 14 residues. The V and J ends lost 3 bases and 3 bases respectively, with 11 bases between them. Per the germline V gene, CDR1 is SGHNT and CDR2 is YENEEA. Study results and caveats: Migration into the graft, not deletion, may explain lost graft donor-reactive T cells.

Sample: CD4+ T cells from blood, taken around 42 months after liver transplant. The chain is built from TRBV11-3 and TRBJ1-2, with unresolved D. The receptor was derived from a human patient who received a liver transplant. T cells may partly derive from the graft donor. CDR3 bases: TGTGCCAGCAGCTTGAGCCCAGGAGACTATGGCTACACCTTC. Translation: CASSLSPGDYGYTF.